A selection of T cell receptor beta chains follows, all from one sample in a study of blood T cell repertoires in COVID-19. Repertoires were generated with immunoSEQ multiplex PCR, while TCRdb's copy carries only in-frame clones and drops some. This sample yields more than 45,000 clones, of which about 86% are seen a single time; around 3.2% belongs to the top ten. The sequencing sample was made of peripheral blood. The origin of the receptors is an elderly woman with acute or convalescent COVID-19. The CDR3 runs from the conserved cysteine through the conserved F or W. Fields, in order: D gene, V gene, J gene, clone size, CDR3 protein, CDR3 DNA. The D gene is left open where the match is weak. Clone size is shown for a subset of rows, as once, few, many or a class of expanded clone.

D: TRBD1; V: TRBV19; J: TRBJ1-2; size: .; CDR3: CASRGLGGQGKANYGYTF; DNA: TGTGCCAGTAGGGGTCTTGGTGGACAGGGAAAGGCTAACTATGGCTACACCTTC
D: .; V: TRBV7-3; J: TRBJ2-3; size: .; CDR3: CASSSGRTLGADTQYF; DNA: TGTGCCAGCAGCTCGGGTCGGACTCTCGGCGCAGATACGCAGTATTTT
D: TRBD2; V: TRBV7-9; J: TRBJ2-1; size: .; CDR3: CASSLSLAGENEQFF; DNA: TGTGCCAGCAGCTTATCCCTAGCGGGGGAGAATGAGCAGTTCTTC
D: TRBD1; V: TRBV9; J: TRBJ1-4; size: once; CDR3: CASSGQGKVEKLFF; DNA: TGTGCCAGCAGCGGACAGGGAAAGGTTGAAAAACTGTTTTTT
D: .; V: TRBV5-6; J: TRBJ1-2; size: .; CDR3: CASSLWSDYGYTF; DNA: TGTGCCAGCAGCTTGTGGTCGGACTATGGCTACACCTTC
D: TRBD1; V: TRBV6-5; J: TRBJ1-4; size: .; CDR3: CASGGQGVGNEKLFF; DNA: TGTGCCAGCGGGGGACAGGGGGTGGGTAATGAAAAACTGTTTTTT
D: TRBD1; V: TRBV19; J: TRBJ1-2; size: few; CDR3: CASRGQGAGNGYTF; DNA: TGTGCCAGTCGGGGACAGGGGGCTGGGAATGGCTACACCTTC
D: TRBD2; V: TRBV27; J: TRBJ2-7; size: .; CDR3: CASSLGGVGPTEQYF; DNA: TGTGCCAGCAGTTTGGGGGGGGTGGGTCCCACCGAGCAGTACTTC
D: TRBD1; V: TRBV29-1; J: TRBJ2-7; size: .; CDR3: CSVDSGQGAYEQYF; DNA: TGCAGCGTTGACTCGGGACAGGGGGCTTACGAGCAGTACTTC
D: TRBD2; V: TRBV19; J: TRBJ2-5; size: .; CDR3: CASSFSGGHETQYF; DNA: TGTGCCAGTAGCTTTAGCGGGGGTCACGAGACCCAGTACTTC
D: TRBD1; V: TRBV7-2; J: TRBJ1-2; size: .; CDR3: CASSLVGQGSYGYTF; DNA: TGTGCCAGCAGCTTAGTGGGACAGGGAAGCTATGGCTACACCTTC
D: .; V: TRBV9; J: TRBJ1-3; size: .; CDR3: CASSVGGGSGNTIYF; DNA: TGTGCCAGCAGCGTAGGGGGAGGGTCGGGAAACACCATATATTTT
D: TRBD1; V: TRBV10-1; J: TRBJ2-3; size: .; CDR3: CASSDRQGTQYF; DNA: TGCGCCAGCAGTGACAGACAGGGGACGCAGTATTTT
D: .; V: TRBV28; J: TRBJ1-2; size: .; CDR3: CASSFFGQIYGYTF; DNA: TGTGCCAGCAGTTTCTTCGGACAGATCTATGGCTACACCTTC
D: .; V: TRBV4-2; J: TRBJ2-7; size: few; CDR3: CASSQELSGEQYF; DNA: TGTGCCAGCAGCCAAGAGCTCTCGGGCGAGCAGTACTTC
D: TRBD1; V: TRBV19; J: TRBJ2-3; size: .; CDR3: CASSPGTGYTDTQYF; DNA: TGTGCCAGTAGTCCCGGGACAGGATACACAGATACGCAGTATTTT
D: .; V: TRBV19; J: TRBJ1-1; size: .; CDR3: CASSTHSDMNTEAFF; DNA: TGTGCCAGTAGTACGCACAGTGATATGAACACTGAAGCTTTCTTT
D: .; V: TRBV30; J: TRBJ2-7; size: .; CDR3: CAWSISQGYEQYF; DNA: TGTGCCTGGAGTATTTCTCAGGGCTACGAGCAGTACTTC
D: .; V: TRBV2; J: TRBJ2-7; size: once; CDR3: CASSEYSTNEQYF; DNA: TGTGCCAGCAGTGAATACAGCACGAACGAGCAGTACTTC
D: .; V: TRBV18; J: TRBJ1-5; size: .; CDR3: CASSPDRSNQPQHF; DNA: TGTGCCAGCTCACCAGACAGAAGCAATCAGCCCCAGCATTTT
D: TRBD1; V: TRBV5-4; J: TRBJ1-1; size: .; CDR3: CASSLTGGAGNTEAFF; DNA: TGTGCCAGCAGCTTGACAGGGGGCGCTGGGAACACTGAAGCTTTCTTT
D: .; V: TRBV18; J: TRBJ2-3; size: few; CDR3: CASSPRTRPDTQYF; DNA: TGTGCCAGCTCACCCCGGACACGGCCAGATACGCAGTATTTT
D: .; V: TRBV2; J: TRBJ2-6; size: .; CDR3: CASTLSISSGANVLTF; DNA: TGTGCCAGCACCCTATCTATTAGCTCTGGGGCCAACGTCCTGACTTTC
D: .; V: TRBV9; J: TRBJ2-2; size: .; CDR3: CASSREANTGELFF; DNA: TGTGCCAGCAGCCGGGAAGCGAACACCGGGGAGCTGTTTTTT
D: TRBD2; V: TRBV19; J: TRBJ2-5; size: .; CDR3: CASSSRTSGLTQYF; DNA: TGTGCCAGTAGTTCTCGGACTAGCGGTTTGACCCAGTACTTC
D: TRBD1; V: TRBV5-1; J: TRBJ1-4; size: .; CDR3: CASKQGDNEKLFF; DNA: TGCGCCAGCAAACAGGGGGATAATGAAAAACTGTTTTTT
D: TRBD1; V: TRBV6-2/TRBV6-3; J: TRBJ2-7; size: .; CDR3: CASSLPGTGPNF; DNA: TGTGCCAGCAGTTTACCGGGGACAGGGCCTAACTTC
D: .; V: TRBV30; J: TRBJ2-5; size: .; CDR3: CAWSPTDQETQYF; DNA: TGTGCCTGGAGCCCCACAGATCAAGAGACCCAGTACTTC
D: .; V: TRBV30; J: TRBJ2-7; size: .; CDR3: CAWSPAYEQYF; DNA: TGTGCCTGGAGCCCTGCCTACGAGCAGTACTTC
D: TRBD2; V: TRBV4-2; J: TRBJ2-3; size: once; CDR3: CASSQELRGGTDTQYF; DNA: TGTGCCAGCAGCCAAGAATTACGGGGGGGCACAGATACGCAGTATTTT
D: .; V: TRBV7-2; J: TRBJ2-7; size: .; CDR3: CASSLQSYEQYF; DNA: TGTGCCAGCAGCTTACAGTCTTACGAGCAGTACTTC
D: .; V: TRBV2; J: TRBJ1-6; size: .; CDR3: CASSTDYSDSPLHF; DNA: TGTGCCAGCAGTACGGACTACTCGGATTCACCCCTCCACTTT
D: TRBD2; V: TRBV2; J: TRBJ2-5; size: .; CDR3: CASSEALRLAGGSMRETQYF; DNA: TGTGCCAGCAGTGAAGCGCTTCGGCTAGCGGGGGGCTCCATGAGAGAGACCCAGTACTTC
D: TRBD2; V: TRBV11-3; J: TRBJ2-3; size: .; CDR3: CASSLGALAGVVTQYF; DNA: TGTGCCAGCAGCTTAGGAGCCCTAGCGGGGGTTGTTACGCAGTATTTT
D: .; V: TRBV3-1/TRBV3-2; J: TRBJ1-2; size: .; CDR3: CASSQPTGLGYTF; DNA: TGTGCCAGCAGCCAACCAACAGGGCTTGGCTACACCTTC
D: .; V: TRBV6-5; J: TRBJ1-3; size: .; CDR3: CASMQGSGNTIYF; DNA: TGTGCCAGCATGCAGGGGTCTGGAAACACCATATATTTT
D: .; V: TRBV2; J: TRBJ2-3; size: .; CDR3: CASTMTDTQYF; DNA: TGTGCCAGCACTATGACAGATACGCAGTATTTT
D: TRBD2; V: TRBV3-1/TRBV3-2; J: TRBJ2-1; size: once; CDR3: CASSPGTSGGDEQFF; DNA: TGTGCCAGCAGCCCGGGGACTAGCGGGGGCGATGAGCAGTTCTTC
D: .; V: TRBV6-2/TRBV6-3; J: TRBJ1-1; size: .; CDR3: CASSYGLQNTEAFF; DNA: TGTGCCAGCAGTTACGGGCTTCAGAACACTGAAGCTTTCTTT
D: TRBD1; V: TRBV7-2; J: TRBJ2-2; size: .; CDR3: CASSFFRQGSGGELFF; DNA: TGTGCCAGCAGCTTCTTCCGACAGGGAAGCGGCGGGGAGCTGTTTTTT